The clone carrying this T cell receptor (beta chain) occurred once. The sample is drawn from a study of blood T cell repertoires in COVID-19. V shed 7 bases and J 1 base; nucleotides not matched to a gene: 4. Germline values: CDR1 SGHAT, CDR2 FQNNGV. CDR3 length: 14 residues. The protocol was immunoSEQ multiplex PCR, while the TCRdb copy is restricted to in-frame clones and leaves out a portion. The data show some 340,000 clones, about 90% seen once. Input material: PBMCs or T cells enriched from blood (not recorded which). V and J are TRBV11-2 and TRBJ2-1; 7 bases are a match to TRBD1. The TCR sequence derives from a woman aged 25 to 39 who had recovered from COVID-19. Written as DNA, the CDR3 is TGTGCCAGCATGGGCAGGGGGTCCTACAATGAGCAGTTCTTC. The encoded protein is CASMGRGSYNEQFF. Full variable domain (missing parts from reference TRBV11-2 and TRBJ2-1): EAGVAQSPRYKIIEKRQSVAFWCNPISGHATLYWYQQILGQGPKLLIQFQNNGVVDDSQLPKDRFSAERLKGVDSTLKIQPAKLEDSAVYLCASMGRGSYNEQFFGPGTRLTVL.